These 26 T cell receptor beta chains originate from one sample sequenced in a study of human T cells and chemical hapten exposure. Time point noted: patch test 2, 6 weeks after DPC sensitization. Indicated treatment: therapeutic diphenylcyclopropenone sensitization with weekly scalp DPC. TCRdb reprocessed the RACE reads via MiXCR and lists one record per CDR3 protein. The data contain 110,000 to 150,000 distinct CDR3 sequences, 10% to 15% of them singletons. The sequencing used whole blood, collected in connection with sensitization to the hapten diphenylcyclopropenone (DPC). Source of these receptors: a woman in her fifties or sixties with alopecia areata. Some clones in this sample may be carry-over from other donors' samples.

This clonotype was counted between two and nine times. This chain uses TRBV11-3 with TRBJ2-1; D may be TRBD2 (6 bases). Germline CDR1 reads SGHNT; CDR2 reads YENEEA. V was clipped by 2 bases and J by 5 bases, with 7 bases between them. CDR3 size: 13 residues. CDR3 in DNA: TGTGCCAGCAGCTTATCGGGGGACAATGAGCAGTTCTTC. Amino acids: CASSLSGDNEQFF.

This clonotype was counted between two and nine times. The chain joins TRBV11-2 to TRBJ2-7; 7 positions agree with TRBD1. This CDR3 is built from 14 residues. Germline CDR1 SGHAT, CDR2 FQNNGV. Trimming removed 5 bases from V and 5 bases from J; junction bases left unmatched: 9. The CDR3 here is CASSAVTGYHEQYF. CDR3 DNA: TGTGCCAGCAGCGCCGTGACAGGGTACCACGAGCAGTACTTC.

A single count supports this clonotype. The chain joins TRBV29-1 to TRBJ2-3; 10 positions match TRBD2. The germline CDR1 and CDR2 sequences are SQVTM and ANQGSEA. The CDR3 covers 14 residues. The V and J ends lost 7 bases and 2 bases, in that order; junction bases with no gene match: 6. This chain's CDR3 is CSARLAGPTDTQYF. The CDR3 nucleotides are TGCAGCGCCCGACTAGCGGGCCCCACAGATACGCAGTATTTT.

V and J are TRBV7-2 and TRBJ2-1; perhaps TRBD1 as D (5 bases). Trimming cost V 2 bases and J 5 bases, with 7 bases left between them. This CDR3 is 13 amino acids long. The germline V gene has CDR1 SGHTA and CDR2 FQGNSA. In DNA form, the CDR3 reads TGTGCCAGCAGCTTAAGGGGCGACAATGAGCAGTTCTTC. Protein product: CASSLRGDNEQFF.

The sample holds a few counts of this clonotype. V gene TRBV29-1 combines with J gene TRBJ2-7; the match to TRBD2 covers 10 bases. The trim removed 7 bases at V and 3 bases at J, leaving 6 bases unmatched. The germline V gene encodes CDR1 SQVTM and CDR2 ANQGSEA. This CDR3 is 13 amino acids long. The DNA of the CDR3 is TGCAGCGCCCATGTAGCGGGAGGCTACGAGCAGTACTTC. This codes for CSAHVAGGYEQYF.

CDR3 amino acids: CASTRPGEDIQYF. CDR3 DNA sequence: TGCGCCAGCACCCGCCCAGGGGAGGACATTCAGTACTTC. The chain joins TRBV5-1 to TRBJ2-4; D could derive from TRBD1 or TRBD2 (6 bases each). Germline V lookup: CDR1 SGHRS, CDR2 YFSETQ. This CDR3 contains 13 residues. V was cut by 6 bases and J by 8 bases, with 15 bases left in between.

In its sample, this clonotype was seen a few times. This chain uses TRBV18 with TRBJ2-5; D may be TRBD2 (5 bases). V dropped 1 base and J dropped 5 bases, with 11 bases sitting between them. This CDR3 has 14 amino acids. In germline, CDR1 is KGHSH, CDR2 LQKENI. CDR3 DNA sequence: TGTGCCAGCTCACCACTTCGGCTAGCTGAGACCCAGTACTTC. It encodes CASSPLRLAETQYF.

This clonotype has just a few counts. The V and J genes are TRBV30 and TRBJ1-3; D perhaps matches TRBD1 (5 bases). This CDR3 region has 15 residues. The germline CDR1 and CDR2 sequences are GTSNPN and SVGIG (reference sequence). Trimming left V 0 bases short and J 4 bases short, with 13 bases between. The CDR3, as DNA: TGTGCCTGGAGTGTGAGGGGAATACCCGGAAACACCATATATTTT. Encoded protein: CAWSVRGIPGNTIYF.

This clonotype has a handful of counts. The V gene is TRBV7-9, the J gene TRBJ1-6; D may be TRBD1 (5 bases). CDR1 and CDR2 (germline): SEHNR, FQNEAQ (reference sequence). With 1 base removed from V and 11 bases from J, the gap between germline ends came to 15 bases. This CDR3 comprises 15 residues. CDR3: CASSLVVGEGTPLHF. DNA for the CDR3: TGTGCCAGCAGCTTAGTCGTGGGGGAAGGGACACCCCTCCACTTT.

This clonotype was observed many times. The chain has TRBV11-2 and TRBJ2-5; TRBD2 matches at 10 bases. V lost 5 bases, J lost 1 base, and 7 bases stayed unmatched. Germline loops: CDR1 SGHAT, CDR2 FQNNGV. The CDR3 is made up of 16 amino acids. The DNA of the CDR3 is TGTGCCAGCAGCCGTGGGGCTAGCGGGAGCCAAGAGACCCAGTACTTC. This codes for CASSRGASGSQETQYF.

This rearrangement joins TRBV29-1 to TRBJ2-1, with 8 bases matching TRBD2. Per germline, CDR1 SQVTM and CDR2 ANQGSEA. The CDR3 covers 15 residues. The V segment lost 1 base and the J segment 9 bases; nucleotides outside the gene matches: 11. The CDR3 DNA follows: TGCAGCGTTGAAGGGCTTAGGCGGGAGGTTGGTGAGCAGTTCTTC. It translates to CSVEGLRREVGEQFF.

In this sample, this clonotype turned up a few times. The gene calls are TRBV30 and TRBJ2-5; possibly TRBD1 for D (6 bases). Trimming removed 2 bases from V and 5 bases from J, with 15 bases in between. CDR1 is GTSNPN and CDR2 is SVGIG in the germline V gene (reference sequence). The CDR3 consists of 14 residues. The CDR3 DNA reads TGTGCCTGGAGTTCCGGGACACCACCTGAGACCCAGTACTTC. It specifies CAWSSGTPPETQYF.

The chain carries TRBV7-9 and TRBJ2-5; 8 bases line up with TRBD1. The ends lost 2 bases at V and 2 bases at J; junction bases unmatched: 7. Germline V gene sequence: CDR1 SEHNR, CDR2 FQNEAQ (reference sequence). The CDR3 has 16 amino acids. The CDR3 loop is CASSLWTGQFQETQYF. CDR3 DNA: TGTGCCAGCAGCTTATGGACAGGGCAATTTCAAGAGACCCAGTACTTC.

In its sample, this clonotype was seen many times. The chain recombines TRBV29-1 with TRBJ2-7; 12 nucleotides match TRBD2. After removal of 5 bases from V and 6 bases from J, the junction contained 8 bases not matched to a gene. Germline CDR1 and CDR2: SQVTM and ANQGSEA. This CDR3 comprises 14 residues. DNA of the CDR3: TGCAGCGTTTACGGACTAGCGGGGTCTGGCGAGCAGTACTTC. Amino acid sequence: CSVYGLAGSGEQYF.

V is TRBV28 and J is TRBJ2-1, with D perhaps TRBD1 (5 bases). The CDR3 spans 14 residues. Per germline, CDR1 MDHEN and CDR2 SYDVKM. Trimming removed 1 base from V and 8 bases from J, with 12 bases in between. The CDR3, as DNA: TGTGCCAGCAGTTTATCTCCAGGGTACCATGAGCAGTTCTTC. This codes for CASSLSPGYHEQFF.

In its sample, this clonotype was seen a few times. The rearrangement links TRBV9 to TRBJ2-7; 10 bases are a match to TRBD1. The CDR3 covers 15 residues. J was trimmed by 4 bases and V by 2 bases; bases with no gene match: 6. The germline CDR1 and CDR2 sequences are SGDLS and YYNGEE. CDR3 sequence (DNA): TGTGCCAGCAGCGTGGGGACAGGGGAAGAATACGAGCAGTACTTC. Its translation is CASSVGTGEEYEQYF.

There are many counts of this clonotype. V usage is TRBV7-9 and J usage is TRBJ1-4, with 8 positions matching TRBD1. This CDR3 spans 15 amino acids. The V gene's germline CDR1 is SEHNR and CDR2 FQNEAQ (reference sequence). V trimming: 0 bases; J trimming: 8 bases; junction bases outside the gene matches: 5. The CDR3 coding sequence is TGTGCCAGCAGCTTAGCGGACAGGGCGGGAGAAAAACTGTTTTTT. Its translation: CASSLADRAGEKLFF.

The chain combines TRBV30 with TRBJ1-1; D unclear. Trimming cost V 0 bases and J 7 bases, with 15 bases left between them. The CDR3 length is 14 residues. The V gene's germline CDR1 is GTSNPN and CDR2 SVGIG (reference sequence). CDR3 in amino acids: CAWSVGPPRYEAFF. CDR3 sequence (DNA): TGTGCCTGGAGTGTCGGGCCCCCTCGGTATGAAGCTTTCTTT.

This clonotype was counted many times. The gene calls are TRBV10-3 and TRBJ1-4, with D unresolved. The CDR3 sequence is 13 residues long. From germline, CDR1 is ENHRY and CDR2 SYGVKD. V dropped 8 bases and J dropped 4 bases, with 11 bases sitting between them. Here the CDR3 DNA reads TGTGCCATCCGGGCACAGAGTAATGAAAAACTGTTTTTT. Translated: CAIRAQSNEKLFF.

This clonotype occurred many times. The V call is TRBV6-5, the J call TRBJ1-1, with TRBD1 as a possible D gene (6 bases). The CDR3 sequence is 11 residues long. CDR1 and CDR2 (germline): MNHEY, SVGAGI. Trimming shortened V by 6 bases and J by 7 bases, and 9 bases separated the two germline ends. This chain's CDR3 is CASRDSGEAFF. Written as DNA, the CDR3 is TGTGCCAGCAGGGACAGTGGTGAAGCTTTCTTT.

This clonotype was picked up a small number of times. The chain recombines TRBV7-9 with TRBJ2-1; D is perhaps TRBD1 or TRBD2 (6 bases each). V lost 4 bases and J lost 6, with 19 bases in between. This CDR3 is 16 amino acids long. Looked up from germline, CDR1 is SEHNR and CDR2 is FQNEAQ (reference sequence). The CDR3 DNA reads TGTGCCAGCAGCTGGAGAGGGGGGATAGGGGCCAATGAGCAGTTCTTC. This translates into CASSWRGGIGANEQFF.

The J gene is TRBJ1-5, the V gene TRBV15, with 7 bases that match TRBD1. Germline values: CDR1 LNHNV, CDR2 YYDKDF (reference sequence). Trimming at V came to 1 base and at J to 5 bases, leaving 5 bases not matched to a gene. The CDR3 length is 15 residues. CDR3 in DNA: TGTGCCACCAGCAGAGGAGGGGGGACAGATCAGCCCCAGCATTTT. It is translated as CATSRGGGTDQPQHF.

The gene calls are TRBV28 and TRBJ1-1; tentatively, D is TRBD1 (6 bases). This CDR3 contains 15 residues. CDR1 MDHEN and CDR2 SYDVKM come from the germline V gene. Trimming removed 5 bases at V and 11 bases at J, with 24 bases between. CDR3 loop: CASSVGRGERDGAFF. For the CDR3, the DNA is TGTGCCAGCAGTGTTGGGAGGGGGGAAAGGGATGGCGCTTTCTTT.

The CDR3 DNA reads TGCGCCAGCAGCCTTCGGGGAGGAGCTACGGCAGGGGCCTACGAGCAGTACTTC. Amino acids: CASSLRGGATAGAYEQYF. The J gene is TRBJ2-7, the V gene TRBV5-1; D possibly matches TRBD1 or TRBD2 (6 bases each). There are 18 residues in the CDR3. Trimming pared 4 bases from V and 2 bases from J, leaving 25 bases between. CDR1 and CDR2 (germline): SGHRS, YFSETQ.

This clonotype appeared many times. This chain connects TRBV28 to TRBJ2-7, with D uncertain. The CDR3 totals 14 residues. V lost 5 bases and J lost 0, with 11 bases in between. Germline loops: CDR1 MDHEN, CDR2 SYDVKM. The CDR3 spells CASSKAHPSYEQYF. The CDR3 DNA reads TGTGCCAGCAGTAAAGCTCATCCCTCCTACGAGCAGTACTTC.

The CDR3 DNA sequence: TGTGCCACGTCACCGGGACAGGGGGCCTCCGAGCAGTACTTC. This encodes CATSPGQGASEQYF. The rearrangement links TRBV10-3 to TRBJ2-7; TRBD1 matches at 12 bases. Germline-derived CDR1 and CDR2 are ENHRY and SYGVKD. CDR3 length equals 14 residues. V lost 10 bases, J lost 6 bases, and 10 bases stayed unmatched.